Listed here is a single TCR beta chain. The germline CDR1 and CDR2 sequences are MNHEY and SVGAGI. The V end lost 6 bases, the J end lost 5 bases, and 16 bases lay between the germline ends. The CDR3 extends over 14 amino acids. This entry is derived from a study of blood T cell repertoires in COVID-19. In the study overall: The study drew acute and convalescent COVID-19 samples from the United States, Italy and Spain. From T cells, B-cell-depleted T cells, or PBMCs came the material, which was cDNA or gDNA.

Original methodology: Reference gene primers were amplified, and this amplification served to estimate nucleated cell counts. Data came from immunoSEQ multiplex PCR; TCRdb stores just in-frame clones and leaves some out. Clonal size and the V and J genes are those of that table, whereas D and trimming came from the DNA. Of under 100,000 clones in the sample, around 90% were seen once. The sequencing input was peripheral blood. This receptor was taken from a woman between 65 and 79 years old with acute or convalescent COVID-19. This rearrangement joins TRBV6-5 to TRBJ2-5; possibly TRBD2 for D (7 bases). Here the CDR3 reads CASSRRGGGETQYF. CDR3 DNA sequence: TGTGCCAGCAGCCGGAGGGGGGGCGGCGAGACCCAGTACTTC.